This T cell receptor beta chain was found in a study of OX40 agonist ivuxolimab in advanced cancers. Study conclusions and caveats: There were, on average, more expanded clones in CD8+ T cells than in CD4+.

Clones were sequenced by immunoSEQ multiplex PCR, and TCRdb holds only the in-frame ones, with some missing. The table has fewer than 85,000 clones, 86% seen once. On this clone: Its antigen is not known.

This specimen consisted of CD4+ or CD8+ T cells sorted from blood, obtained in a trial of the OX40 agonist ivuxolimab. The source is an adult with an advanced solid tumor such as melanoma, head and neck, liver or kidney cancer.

The CDR3 loop is CASSVLAGGRNDEQYF. As DNA, the CDR3 is TGTGCCAGCAGCGTACTAGCGGGGGGGCGAAACGACGAGCAGTACTTC. The rearrangement links TRBV7-8 to TRBJ2-7; TRBD2 matches at 13 bases. Germline V gene lookup returns CDR1 SGHVS and CDR2 FQNEAQ. J lost 5 bases, V lost 5 bases, and 9 bases had no gene match. This CDR3 is built from 16 residues. The whole variable domain, remainder taken from reference TRBV7-8 and TRBJ2-7, is GAGVSQSPRYKVAKRGQDVALRCDPISGHVSLFWYQQALGQGPEFLTYFQNEAQLDKSGLPSDRFFAERPEGSVSTLKIQRTQQEDSAVYLCASSVLAGGRNDEQYFGPGTRLTVT.